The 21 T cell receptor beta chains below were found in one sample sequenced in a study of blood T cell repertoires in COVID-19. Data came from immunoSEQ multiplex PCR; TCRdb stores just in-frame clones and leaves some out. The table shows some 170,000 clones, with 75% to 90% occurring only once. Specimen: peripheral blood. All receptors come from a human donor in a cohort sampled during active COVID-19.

Here the CDR3 reads CSASGGGDQPQHF. CDR3 nucleotide sequence: TGCAGTGCTAGTGGGGGAGGCGATCAGCCCCAGCATTTT. This rearrangement joins TRBV20-1 to TRBJ1-5, with TRBD1 as a possible D gene (5 bases). Trimming removed 3 bases at V and 5 bases at J, with 11 bases between. Looked up from germline, CDR1 is DFQATT and CDR2 is SNEGSKA (reference sequence). The CDR3 consists of 13 residues.

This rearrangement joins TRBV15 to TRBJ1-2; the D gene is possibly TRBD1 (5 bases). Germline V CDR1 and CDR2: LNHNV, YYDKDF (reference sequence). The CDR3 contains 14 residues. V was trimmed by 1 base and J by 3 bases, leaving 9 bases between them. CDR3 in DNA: TGTGCCACCAGCAGAGTGGAGGGGTACTATGGCTACACCTTC. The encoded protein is CATSRVEGYYGYTF.

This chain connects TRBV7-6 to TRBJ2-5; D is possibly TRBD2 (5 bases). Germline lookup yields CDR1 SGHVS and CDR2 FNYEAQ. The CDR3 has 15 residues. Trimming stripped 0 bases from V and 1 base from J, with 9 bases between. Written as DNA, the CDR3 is TGTGCCAGCAGCTTAGCGCGGGCTCGCCAAGAGACCCAGTACTTC. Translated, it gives CASSLARARQETQYF.

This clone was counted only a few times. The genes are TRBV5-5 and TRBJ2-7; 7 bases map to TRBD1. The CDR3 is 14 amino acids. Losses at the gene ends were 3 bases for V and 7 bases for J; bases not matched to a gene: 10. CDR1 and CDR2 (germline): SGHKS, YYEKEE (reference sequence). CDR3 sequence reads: CASSSGDSPREQYF. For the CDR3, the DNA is TGTGCCAGCAGCTCCGGGGACAGCCCTCGGGAGCAGTACTTC.

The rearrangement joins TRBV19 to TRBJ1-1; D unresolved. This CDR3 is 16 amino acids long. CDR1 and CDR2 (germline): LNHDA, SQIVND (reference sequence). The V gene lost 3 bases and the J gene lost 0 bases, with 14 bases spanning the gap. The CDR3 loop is CASSMGGEIMNTEAFF. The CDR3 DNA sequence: TGTGCCAGTAGTATGGGTGGGGAGATAATGAACACTGAAGCTTTCTTT. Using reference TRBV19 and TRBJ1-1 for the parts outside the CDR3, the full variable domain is DGGITQSPKYLFRKEGQNVTLSCEQNLNHDAMYWYRQDPGQGLRLIYYSQIVNDFQKGDIAEGYSVSREKKESFPLTVTSAQKNPTAFYLCASSMGGEIMNTEAFFGQGTRLTVV.

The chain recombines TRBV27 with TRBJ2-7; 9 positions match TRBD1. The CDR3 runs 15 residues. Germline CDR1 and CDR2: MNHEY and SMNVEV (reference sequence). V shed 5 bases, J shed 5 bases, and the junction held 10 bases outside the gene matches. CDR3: CASSRGDREIHEQYF. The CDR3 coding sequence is TGTGCCAGCAGTCGTGGGGACAGGGAGATCCACGAGCAGTACTTC.

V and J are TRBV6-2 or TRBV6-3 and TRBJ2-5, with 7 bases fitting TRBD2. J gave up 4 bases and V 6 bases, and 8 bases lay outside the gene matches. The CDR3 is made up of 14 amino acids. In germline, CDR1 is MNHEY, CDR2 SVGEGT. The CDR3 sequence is CASSRGLPPETQYF. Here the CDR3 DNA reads TGTGCCAGCAGCCGGGGACTACCACCAGAGACCCAGTACTTC.

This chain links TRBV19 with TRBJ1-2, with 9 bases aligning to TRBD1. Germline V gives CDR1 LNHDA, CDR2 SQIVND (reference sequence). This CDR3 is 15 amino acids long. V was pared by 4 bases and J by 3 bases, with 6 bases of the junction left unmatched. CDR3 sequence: CASSTTGGGYYGYTF. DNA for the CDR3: TGTGCCAGTAGTACTACAGGGGGCGGATACTATGGCTACACCTTC.

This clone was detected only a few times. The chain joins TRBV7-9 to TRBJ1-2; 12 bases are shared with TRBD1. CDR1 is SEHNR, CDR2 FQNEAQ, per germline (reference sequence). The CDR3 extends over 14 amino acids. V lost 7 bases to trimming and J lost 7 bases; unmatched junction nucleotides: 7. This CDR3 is CASTLGQGAGGYTF. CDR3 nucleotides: TGTGCCAGCACTCTGGGACAGGGGGCAGGTGGCTACACCTTC.

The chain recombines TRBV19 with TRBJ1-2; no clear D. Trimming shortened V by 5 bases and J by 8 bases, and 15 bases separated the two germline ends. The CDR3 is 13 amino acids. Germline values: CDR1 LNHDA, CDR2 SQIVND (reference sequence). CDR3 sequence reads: CASSPRGEGGYTF. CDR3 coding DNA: TGTGCCAGTAGTCCGCGCGGGGAGGGAGGCTACACCTTC.

The CDR3 spells CASSIGRQNTEAFF. The DNA for the CDR3 is TGTGCCAGTAGTATAGGAAGACAGAACACTGAAGCTTTCTTT. The gene calls are TRBV19 and TRBJ1-1; D call uncertain. V lost 1 base and J lost 1, with 7 bases in between. CDR3 size: 14 residues. Germline loops: CDR1 LNHDA, CDR2 SQIVND (reference sequence).

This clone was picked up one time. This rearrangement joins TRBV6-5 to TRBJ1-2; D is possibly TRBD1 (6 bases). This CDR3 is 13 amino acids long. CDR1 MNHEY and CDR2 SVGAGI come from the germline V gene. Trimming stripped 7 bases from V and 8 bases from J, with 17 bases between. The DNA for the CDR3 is TGTGCCAGCAACCTACAGGGATGGGTAGGCTACACCTTC. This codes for CASNLQGWVGYTF.

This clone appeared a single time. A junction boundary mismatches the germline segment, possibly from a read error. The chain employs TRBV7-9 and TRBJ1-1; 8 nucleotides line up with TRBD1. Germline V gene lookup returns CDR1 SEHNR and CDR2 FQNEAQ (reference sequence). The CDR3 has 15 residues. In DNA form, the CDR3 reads TGTGCCAGCAGCCCCCCCGGGCAGGGGGCTATTCAAAAACTTTTT. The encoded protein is CASSPPGQGAIQKLF.

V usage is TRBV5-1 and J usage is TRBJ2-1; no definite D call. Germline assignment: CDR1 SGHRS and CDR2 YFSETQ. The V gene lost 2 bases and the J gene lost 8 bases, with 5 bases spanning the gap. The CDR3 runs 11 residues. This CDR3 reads CASSFSDEQFF. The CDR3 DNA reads TGCGCCAGCAGCTTCTCGGATGAGCAGTTCTTC. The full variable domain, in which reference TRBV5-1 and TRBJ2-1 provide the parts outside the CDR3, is KAGVTQTPRYLIKTRGQQVTLSCSPISGHRSVSWYQQTPGQGLQFLFEYFSETQRNKGNFPGRFSGRQFSNSRSEMNVSTLELGDSALYLCASSFSDEQFFGPGTRLTVL.

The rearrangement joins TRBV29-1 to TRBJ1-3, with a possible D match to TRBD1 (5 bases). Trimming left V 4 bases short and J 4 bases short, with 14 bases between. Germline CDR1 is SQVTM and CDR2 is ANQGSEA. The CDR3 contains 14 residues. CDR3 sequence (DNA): TGCAGCGTTGTCAGCCCTCAGGGCGGAAACACCATATATTTT. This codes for CSVVSPQGGNTIYF.

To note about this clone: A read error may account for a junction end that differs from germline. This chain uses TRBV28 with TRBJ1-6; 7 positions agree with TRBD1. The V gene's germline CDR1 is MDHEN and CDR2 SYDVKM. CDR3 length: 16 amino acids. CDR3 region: CASAVSDRVHNSPLRF. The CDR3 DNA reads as TGTGCCAGCGCAGTATCCGACAGGGTACATAATTCACCCCTCCGCTTT.

The CDR3 sequence: CASSLLGGVAGVSYNEQFF. In DNA form, the CDR3 reads TGTGCCAGCAGCCTACTAGGGGGGGTAGCGGGAGTTTCCTACAATGAGCAGTTCTTC. The rearrangement joins TRBV7-9 to TRBJ2-1; TRBD2 aligns across 9 bases. J lost 1 base, V lost 5 bases, and 15 bases had no gene match. CDR3 size: 19 residues. Germline lookup yields CDR1 SEHNR and CDR2 FQNEAQ (reference sequence).

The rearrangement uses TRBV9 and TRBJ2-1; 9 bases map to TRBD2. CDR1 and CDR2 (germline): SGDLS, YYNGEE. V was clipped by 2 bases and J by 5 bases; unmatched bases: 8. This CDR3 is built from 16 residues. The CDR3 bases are TGTGCCAGCAGCGTGGGCTCGGCGGGAGGGAACAATGAGCAGTTCTTC. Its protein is CASSVGSAGGNNEQFF.

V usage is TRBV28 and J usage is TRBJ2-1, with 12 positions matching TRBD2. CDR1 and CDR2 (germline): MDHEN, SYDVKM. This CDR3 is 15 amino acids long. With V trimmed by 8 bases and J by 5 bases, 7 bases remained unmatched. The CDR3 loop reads CASPSSSGGDNEQFF. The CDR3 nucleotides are TGTGCCAGCCCTTCCTCTAGCGGGGGGGACAATGAGCAGTTCTTC.

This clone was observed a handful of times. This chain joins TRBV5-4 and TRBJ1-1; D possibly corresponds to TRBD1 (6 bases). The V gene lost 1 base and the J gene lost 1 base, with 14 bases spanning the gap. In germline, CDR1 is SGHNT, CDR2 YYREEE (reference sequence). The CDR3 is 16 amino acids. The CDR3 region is CASSLWMGAKNTEAFF. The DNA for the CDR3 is TGTGCCAGCAGCTTGTGGATGGGGGCCAAGAACACTGAAGCTTTCTTT.

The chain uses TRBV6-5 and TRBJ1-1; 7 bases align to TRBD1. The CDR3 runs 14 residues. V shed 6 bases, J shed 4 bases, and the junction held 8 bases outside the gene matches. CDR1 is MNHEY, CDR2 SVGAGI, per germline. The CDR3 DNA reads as TGTGCCAGCAGGAACTCACAGGGGATCACTGAAGCTTTCTTT. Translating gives CASRNSQGITEAFF.